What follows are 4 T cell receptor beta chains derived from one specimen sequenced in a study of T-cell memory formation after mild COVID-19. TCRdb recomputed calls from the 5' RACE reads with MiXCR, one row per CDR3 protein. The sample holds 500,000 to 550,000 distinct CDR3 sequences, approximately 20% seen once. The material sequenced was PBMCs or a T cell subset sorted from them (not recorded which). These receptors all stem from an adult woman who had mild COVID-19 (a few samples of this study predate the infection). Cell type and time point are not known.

In DNA, the CDR3 is TGCGCCAGCAGCCGGGAGCCTAGCGGGAAGATCCACGAGCAGTACTTC. Translating it yields CASSREPSGKIHEQYF. The chain is built from TRBV5-1 and TRBJ2-7; 9 nucleotides line up with TRBD2. Trimming at V came to 4 bases and at J to 5 bases, leaving 13 bases not matched to a gene. CDR3 size: 16 residues. Germline V gives CDR1 SGHRS, CDR2 YFSETQ.

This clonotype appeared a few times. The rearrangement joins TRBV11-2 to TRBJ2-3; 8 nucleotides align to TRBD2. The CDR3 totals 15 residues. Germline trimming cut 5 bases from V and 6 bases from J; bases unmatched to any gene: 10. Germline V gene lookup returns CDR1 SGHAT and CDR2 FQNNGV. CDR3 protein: CASSPWRGEADTQYF. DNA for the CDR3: TGTGCCAGCAGCCCCTGGCGGGGGGAGGCGGATACGCAGTATTTT.

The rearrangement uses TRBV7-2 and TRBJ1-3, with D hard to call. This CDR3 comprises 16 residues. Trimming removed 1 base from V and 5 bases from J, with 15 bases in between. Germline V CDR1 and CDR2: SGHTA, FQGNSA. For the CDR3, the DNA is TGTGCCAGCAGCTTAGACAGTGCCGTGGAAAGAAACACCATATATTTT. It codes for CASSLDSAVERNTIYF.

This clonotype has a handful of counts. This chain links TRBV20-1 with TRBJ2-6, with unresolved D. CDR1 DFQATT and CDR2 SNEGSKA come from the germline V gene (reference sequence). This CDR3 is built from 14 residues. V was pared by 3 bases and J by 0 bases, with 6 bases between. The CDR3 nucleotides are TGCAGTGCTAGGCTACTCTCTGGGGCCAACGTCCTGACTTTC. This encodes CSARLLSGANVLTF.